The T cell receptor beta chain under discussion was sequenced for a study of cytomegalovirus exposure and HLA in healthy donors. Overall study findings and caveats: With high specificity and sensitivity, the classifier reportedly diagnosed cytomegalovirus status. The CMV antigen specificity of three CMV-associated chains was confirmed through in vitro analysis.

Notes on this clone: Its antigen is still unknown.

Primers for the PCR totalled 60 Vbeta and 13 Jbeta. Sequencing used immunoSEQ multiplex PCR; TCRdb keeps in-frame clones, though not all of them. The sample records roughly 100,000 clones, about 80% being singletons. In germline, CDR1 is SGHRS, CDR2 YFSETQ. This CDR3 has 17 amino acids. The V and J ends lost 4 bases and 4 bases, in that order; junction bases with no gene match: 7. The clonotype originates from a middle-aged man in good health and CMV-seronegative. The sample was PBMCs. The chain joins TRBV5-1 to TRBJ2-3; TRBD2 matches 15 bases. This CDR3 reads CASSRGLAGGPSDTQYF. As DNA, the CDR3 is TGCGCCAGCAGCCGTGGACTAGCGGGGGGGCCGTCAGATACGCAGTATTTT.